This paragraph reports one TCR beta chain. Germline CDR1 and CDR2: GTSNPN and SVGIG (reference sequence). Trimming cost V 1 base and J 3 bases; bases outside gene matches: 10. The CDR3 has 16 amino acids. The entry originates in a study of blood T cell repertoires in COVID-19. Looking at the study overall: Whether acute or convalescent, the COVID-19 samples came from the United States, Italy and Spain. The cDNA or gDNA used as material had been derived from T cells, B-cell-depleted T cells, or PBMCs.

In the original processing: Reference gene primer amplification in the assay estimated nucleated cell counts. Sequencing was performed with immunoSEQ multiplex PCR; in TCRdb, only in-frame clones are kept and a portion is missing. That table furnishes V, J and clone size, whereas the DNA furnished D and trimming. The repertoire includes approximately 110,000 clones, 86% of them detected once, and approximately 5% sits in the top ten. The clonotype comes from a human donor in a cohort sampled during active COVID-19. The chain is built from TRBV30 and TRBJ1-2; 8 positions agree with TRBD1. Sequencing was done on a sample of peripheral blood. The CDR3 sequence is CAWSGQGARTYYGYTF. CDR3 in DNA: TGTGCCTGGAGTGGCCAGGGGGCCCGAACTTACTATGGCTACACCTTC. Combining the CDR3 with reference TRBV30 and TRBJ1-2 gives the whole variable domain SQTIHQWPATLVQPVGSPLSLECTVEGTSNPNLYWYRQAAGRGLQLLFYSVGIGQISSEVPQNLSASRPQDRQFILSSKKLLLSDSGFYLCAWSGQGARTYYGYTFGSGTRLTVV.